The T cell receptor beta chain described here comes from a study of cytomegalovirus exposure and HLA in healthy donors. Points from the study as a whole: HLA restriction was apparent for most CMV-associated TCR beta chains in a later analysis.

The V gene end was trimmed by 0 bases and the J gene end by 6 bases; junction bases not matched to a gene: 6. The CDR3 is 15 amino acids. Germline values: CDR1 LGHNA, CDR2 YNFKEQ. Comment on this clone: Its antigen is as yet unknown.

The PCR ran on 60 Vbeta and 13 Jbeta primers. Only in-frame clones appear in the TCRdb table, and some are missing; sequencing was by immunoSEQ multiplex PCR. The table has 150,000 to 200,000 clones, about 87% seen once. J is TRBJ2-7 and V is TRBV4-2; 9 positions agree with TRBD2. Sequences were obtained from PBMCs. The receptor was derived from a woman between 18 and 30 years old in good health and CMV-seronegative. CDR3 DNA sequence: TGTGCCAGCAGCCAAGATGGGGGGACTAGCCGCGAGCAGTACTTC. Protein: CASSQDGGTSREQYF.